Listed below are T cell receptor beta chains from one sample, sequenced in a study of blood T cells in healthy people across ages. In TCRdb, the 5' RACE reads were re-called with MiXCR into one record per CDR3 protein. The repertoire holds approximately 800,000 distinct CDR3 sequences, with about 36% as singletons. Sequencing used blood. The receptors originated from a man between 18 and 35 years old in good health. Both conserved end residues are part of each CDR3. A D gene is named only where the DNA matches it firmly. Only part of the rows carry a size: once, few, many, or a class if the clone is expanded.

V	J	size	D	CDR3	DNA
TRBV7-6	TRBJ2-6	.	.	CASRPLQGASGANVLTF	TGTGCCAGCAGGCCACTCCAGGGAGCCTCTGGGGCCAACGTCCTGACTTTC
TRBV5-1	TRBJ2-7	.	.	CASSLGSGHNEQYF	TGCGCCAGCAGCTTAGGGAGCGGACACAATGAGCAGTACTTC
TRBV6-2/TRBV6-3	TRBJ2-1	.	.	CASTLSGNEQFF	TGTGCCAGCACCCTGTCGGGTAATGAGCAGTTCTTC
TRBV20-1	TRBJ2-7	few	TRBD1	CSATRGQDSYEQYF	TGCAGTGCTACCCGCGGACAGGATTCCTACGAGCAGTACTTC
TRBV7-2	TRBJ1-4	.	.	CASSLNGQRGEKLFF	TGTGCCAGCAGCTTAAACGGACAGCGTGGCGAAAAACTGTTTTTT
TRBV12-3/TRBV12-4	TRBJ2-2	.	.	CASMTVFANTGELFF	TGTGCCAGCATGACAGTCTTCGCGAACACCGGGGAGCTGTTTTTT
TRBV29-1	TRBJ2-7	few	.	CSTQQGPSYNEQYF	TGCAGCACCCAACAGGGCCCTTCCTACAATGAGCAGTACTTC
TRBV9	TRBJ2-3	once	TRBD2	CASSFTPGGRHADTQYF	TGTGCCAGCAGCTTTACTCCGGGGGGTAGACACGCAGATACGCAGTATTTT
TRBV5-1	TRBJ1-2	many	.	CASSWDRPNYGYTF	TGCGCCAGCAGCTGGGACCGGCCTAACTATGGCTACACCTTC
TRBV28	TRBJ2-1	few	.	CASRGAYNEQFF	TGTGCCAGCAGGGGTGCCTACAATGAGCAGTTCTTC
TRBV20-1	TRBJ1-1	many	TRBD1	CSARDPRQGNTEAFF	TGCAGTGCTAGAGATCCGAGACAGGGCAACACTGAAGCTTTCTTT
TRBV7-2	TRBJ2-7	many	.	CASSLSQNYEQYF	TGTGCCAGCAGCTTATCTCAGAACTACGAGCAGTACTTC
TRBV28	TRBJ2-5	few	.	CASTGGLDQETQYF	TGTGCCAGCACGGGTGGGCTGGATCAAGAGACCCAGTACTTC
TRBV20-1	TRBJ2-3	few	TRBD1	CSARGTGSTDTQYF	TGCAGTGCTAGAGGGACAGGAAGCACAGATACGCAGTATTTT
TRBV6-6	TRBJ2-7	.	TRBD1	CASSKGTAYYEQYF	TGTGCCAGCAGTAAGGGGACAGCCTACTACGAGCAGTACTTC
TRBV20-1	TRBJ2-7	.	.	CSARSAGKASYEQYF	TGCAGTGCACGCTCGGCAGGGAAGGCGTCCTACGAGCAGTACTTC
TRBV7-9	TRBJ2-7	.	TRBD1	CASSLVWDRAYEQYF	TGTGCCAGCAGCTTAGTCTGGGACAGGGCGTACGAGCAGTACTTC
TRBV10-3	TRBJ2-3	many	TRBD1	CAISGTGGPQDTQYF	TGTGCCATCAGTGGGACAGGGGGCCCTCAGGATACGCAGTATTTT
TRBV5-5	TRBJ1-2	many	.	CASSDDSAMISHGYTF	TGTGCCAGCAGCGACGACTCCGCGATGATTAGCCATGGCTACACCTTC
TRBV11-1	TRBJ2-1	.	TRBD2	CASSLRTSGGRDEQFF	TGTGCCAGCAGCTTACGGACTAGCGGGGGGCGGGATGAGCAGTTCTTC
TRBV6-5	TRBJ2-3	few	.	CASSLTGSPPDTQYF	TGTGCCAGCAGTTTAACCGGGAGCCCCCCAGATACGCAGTATTTT
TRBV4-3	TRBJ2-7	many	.	CASSQDQGSDEQYF	TGCGCCAGCAGCCAAGATCAGGGTTCCGACGAGCAGTACTTC
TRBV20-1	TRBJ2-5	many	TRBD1	CSATQTGRQETQYF	TGCAGTGCTACCCAGACAGGGAGACAAGAGACCCAGTACTTC